This T cell receptor (beta chain) was sequenced during a study of cytomegalovirus exposure and HLA in healthy donors. Study summary: The same platform was used for the 90 to 150 validation repertoires as for the roughly 660 first-cohort repertoires, as reported in a later analysis.

The CDR3 has 13 amino acids. Trimming pared 4 bases from V and 0 bases from J, leaving 6 bases between. Germline loops: CDR1 SQVTM, CDR2 ANQGSEA. TCRdb's table, derived via immunoSEQ multiplex PCR, lists solely in-frame clones and lacks some. The sample has about 240,000 clones, more than 75% seen once; the top ten hold roughly 1.2%. Findings and limits, study-wide: It was reported that the classifier diagnosed cytomegalovirus status with high specificity and sensitivity in both the original and validation cohorts. For most TCR sequences rarity was the rule, although some public TCRs occurred in many donors.

As concerns this clone: What it binds is not known.

The sequence was collected from a woman in her twenties or thirties in good health and CMV-seropositive. Sequencing was performed on PBMCs. The V gene is TRBV29-1, the J gene TRBJ1-4, with D maybe TRBD1 (6 bases). CDR3 bases: TGCAGCGTTGCAGGGGCAACTAATGAAAAACTGTTTTTT. As protein: CSVAGATNEKLFF.